The 25 T cell receptor beta chains below all came from one sample that was sequenced in a study of T cell responses to AZD1222 COVID-19 vaccine. TCRdb's table, derived via immunoSEQ multiplex PCR, lists solely in-frame clones and lacks some. Counted here are about 150,000 clones, roughly 94% occurring once; the ten biggest clones make up over 0.95%. The sequencing used peripheral blood, collected on day 0 of AZD1222 vaccination. Source of these receptors: an adult in good health.

J is TRBJ1-1 and V is TRBV12-3 or TRBV12-4; D possibly corresponds to TRBD1 (5 bases). The V gene lost 3 bases and the J gene lost 11 bases, with 16 bases spanning the gap. The CDR3 length is 13 residues. DNA of the CDR3: TGTGCCAGCAGTTTGGTCGGGGGGGTAGGTGCTTTCTTT. Encoded protein: CASSLVGGVGAFF.

The rearrangement links TRBV28 to TRBJ1-5; the match to TRBD1 covers 10 bases. Germline CDR1 is MDHEN and CDR2 is SYDVKM. V shed 6 bases and J 5 bases; nucleotides not matched to a gene: 13. CDR3 size: 17 residues. The CDR3 here is CASSWGGWDRGYQPQHF. The CDR3 region has the DNA TGTGCCAGCAGCTGGGGGGGATGGGACAGGGGTTATCAGCCCCAGCATTTT.

Notes on this clone: This sample includes further DNA sequences coding for the same CDR3. The V gene is TRBV28, the J gene TRBJ1-5; D is unresolved. There are 12 residues in the CDR3. Germline values: CDR1 MDHEN, CDR2 SYDVKM. V was shortened by 3 bases and J by 5 bases, with 5 bases between the two germline ends. As DNA, the CDR3 is TGTGCCAGCAGTTTGGTGGATCAGCCCCAGCATTTT. This sequence encodes CASSLVDQPQHF.

The chain uses TRBV4-1 and TRBJ1-3, with D possibly matching TRBD1 (6 bases). V was pared by 1 base and J by 0 bases, with 7 bases between. Germline V gene sequence: CDR1 MGHRA, CDR2 YSYEKL. The CDR3 contains 15 residues. DNA of the CDR3: TGCGCCAGCAGCCAAGGACAGGTCTCTGGAAACACCATATATTTT. Protein: CASSQGQVSGNTIYF.

This chain links TRBV21-1 with TRBJ2-6; no DNA check was done on the table's D call, TRBD2. TRBV21-1 is given as a pseudogene. The CDR3 is 19 residues long. In DNA form, the CDR3 reads TGTGCCAGCAGCAATAGGACTAGCGGGGGGGCTAGCGGGGCCAACGTCCTGACTTTC. Its translation: CASSNRTSGGASGANVLTF.

The J gene is TRBJ1-1, the V gene TRBV7-2, with a possible D match to TRBD1 (5 bases). Germline CDR1 reads SGHTA; CDR2 reads FQGNSA. CDR3 length: 14 amino acids. V dropped 2 bases and J dropped 4 bases, with 11 bases sitting between them. CDR3 amino acids: CASSLQGGTTEAFF. In nucleotides, the CDR3 is TGTGCCAGCAGCTTACAGGGCGGAACCACTGAAGCTTTCTTT. Filled out from reference TRBV7-2 and TRBJ1-1, the complete variable domain reads GAGVSQSPSNKVTEKGKDVELRCDPISGHTALYWYRQSLGQGLEFLIYFQGNSAPDKSGLPSDRFSAERTGGSVSTLTIQRTQQEDSAVYLCASSLQGGTTEAFFGQGTRLTVV.

The CDR3 reads CASSLAGGYNEQFF. Here the CDR3 DNA reads TGTGCCAGCAGCTTAGCGGGGGGCTACAATGAGCAGTTCTTC. The V gene is TRBV7-9, the J gene TRBJ2-1; D may be TRBD2 (6 bases). Germline CDR1 reads SEHNR; CDR2 reads FQNEAQ (reference sequence). This CDR3 spans 14 amino acids. Between the trimmed V and J ends, which lost 0 bases and 3 bases, there was a span of 6 bases.

The chain is built from TRBV27 and TRBJ1-2; TRBD1 is a possible D gene (5 bases). The CDR3 loop spans 14 amino acids. V was pared by 4 bases and J by 4 bases, with 13 bases between. Germline V gene sequence: CDR1 MNHEY, CDR2 SMNVEV (reference sequence). CDR3 nucleotide sequence: TGTGCCAGCAGTTCTACAGGCCCGGGCTATGGCTACACCTTC. Translation gives CASSSTGPGYGYTF.

There are a few counts of this clone. The chain is built from TRBV28 and TRBJ2-7; tentative D call: TRBD2 (6 bases). Per the germline V gene, CDR1 is MDHEN and CDR2 is SYDVKM. The CDR3 has 13 residues. V was cut by 4 bases and J by 5 bases, with 12 bases left in between. The CDR3 loop is CASSSHGGDEQYV. In DNA form, the CDR3 reads TGTGCCAGCAGTTCCCACGGCGGGGACGAGCAGTACGTC.

This chain links TRBV5-1 with TRBJ2-3, with D hard to call. Germline CDR1 reads SGHRS; CDR2 reads YFSETQ. Trimming stripped 4 bases from V and 5 bases from J, with 14 bases between. CDR3 length: 14 amino acids. CDR3: CASSALSGEDTQYF. The CDR3 region has the DNA TGCGCCAGCAGCGCCCTGTCAGGCGAAGATACGCAGTATTTT.

The rearrangement links TRBV28 to TRBJ2-3; TRBD2 agrees at 10 bases. Germline V gene lookup returns CDR1 MDHEN and CDR2 SYDVKM. This CDR3 comprises 16 residues. V shed 4 bases, J shed 0 bases, and the junction held 4 bases outside the gene matches. The DNA for the CDR3 is TGTGCCAGCAGTTCAATAGCGGGGGGTAGCACAGATACGCAGTATTTT. Residues: CASSSIAGGSTDTQYF.

This sequence joins TRBV9 and TRBJ2-3; 7 bases map to TRBD1. This CDR3 is built from 14 residues. The germline V gene has CDR1 SGDLS and CDR2 YYNGEE. V lost 0 bases and J lost 3; bases outside the gene matches: 1. CDR3 sequence: CASSVEGATDTQYF. The CDR3 coding sequence is TGTGCCAGCAGCGTAGAGGGGGCGACAGATACGCAGTATTTT.

The chain has TRBV5-4 and TRBJ1-2, with D maybe TRBD1 (5 bases). CDR3 length: 16 amino acids. The V end was cut by 1 base, the J end by 0 bases, with 13 bases between. Germline V gene data show CDR1 as SGHNT and CDR2 as YYREEE (reference sequence). This chain's CDR3 is CASSLPVWGSNYGYTF. The CDR3 DNA follows: TGTGCCAGCAGCTTGCCAGTATGGGGGTCTAACTATGGCTACACCTTC.

V usage is TRBV7-9 and J usage is TRBJ2-2, with 12 nucleotides matching TRBD2. Germline CDR1 is SEHNR and CDR2 is FQNEAQ (reference sequence). After removal of 1 base from V and 3 bases from J, the junction contained 6 bases not matched to a gene. The CDR3 runs 18 residues. In DNA, the CDR3 is TGTGCCAGCAGCTTAGGCCTCCTAGCGGGAGGGGACACCGGGGAGCTGTTTTTT. Amino acid sequence: CASSLGLLAGGDTGELFF.

The chain employs TRBV19 and TRBJ1-5; the match to TRBD1 covers 7 bases. The germline V gene has CDR1 LNHDA and CDR2 SQIVND (reference sequence). V was pared by 5 bases and J by 0 bases, with 10 bases of the junction left unmatched. The CDR3 is made up of 17 amino acids. The CDR3 coding sequence is TGTGCCAGTAGTGCCACAGGGGTCGGGGATAGCAATCAGCCCCAGCATTTT. It specifies CASSATGVGDSNQPQHF.

The chain links TRBV6-1 to TRBJ2-7, with a weak D call TRBD1 (5 bases). V was trimmed by 2 bases and J by 4 bases, leaving 9 bases between them. The CDR3 is 13 amino acids. Germline CDR1 reads MNHNS; CDR2 reads SASEGT. CDR3 sequence: CASSENRNYEQYV. In DNA form, the CDR3 reads TGTGCCAGCAGTGAAAACAGGAATTACGAGCAGTACGTC.

This sequence joins TRBV5-1 and TRBJ2-1; D unclear. V dropped 0 bases and J dropped 0 bases, with 10 bases sitting between them. Germline loops: CDR1 SGHRS, CDR2 YFSETQ. The CDR3 extends over 16 amino acids. The DNA for the CDR3 is TGCGCCAGCAGCTTGGTTCCGGGTAGCTCCTACAATGAGCAGTTCTTC. Encoded protein: CASSLVPGSSYNEQFF. Based on the CDR3 plus reference TRBV5-1 and TRBJ2-1, the full variable domain is KAGVTQTPRYLIKTRGQQVTLSCSPISGHRSVSWYQQTPGQGLQFLFEYFSETQRNKGNFPGRFSGRQFSNSRSEMNVSTLELGDSALYLCASSLVPGSSYNEQFFGPGTRLTVL.

The chain recombines TRBV5-1 with TRBJ2-1; a weak D match, TRBD2 (5 bases). V was cut by 3 bases and J by 0 bases, with 13 bases left in between. The CDR3 has 16 residues. Germline V gene sequence: CDR1 SGHRS, CDR2 YFSETQ. The DNA of the CDR3 is TGCGCCAGCAGCTGGGATTCGGGGAGCTCCTACAATGAGCAGTTCTTC. It specifies CASSWDSGSSYNEQFF. Variable domain in full (rest from reference TRBV5-1 and TRBJ2-1): KAGVTQTPRYLIKTRGQQVTLSCSPISGHRSVSWYQQTPGQGLQFLFEYFSETQRNKGNFPGRFSGRQFSNSRSEMNVSTLELGDSALYLCASSWDSGSSYNEQFFGPGTRLTVL.

This clone came up a few times. The CDR3 reads CASSSRSGGNKKLFF. In nucleotides, the CDR3 is TGTGCCAGCAGTTCCCGATCGGGGGGAAATAAAAAACTGTTTTTT. V is TRBV6-2 or TRBV6-3 and J is TRBJ1-4, with D possibly TRBD1 on 5 matching bases. Germline V lookup: CDR1 MNHEY, CDR2 SVGEGT. This CDR3 region has 15 residues. V was shortened by 4 bases and J by 9 bases, with 18 bases between the two germline ends.

J is TRBJ1-2 and V is TRBV7-9, with D perhaps TRBD1 (6 bases). Germline V lookup: CDR1 SEHNR, CDR2 FQNEAQ (reference sequence). The CDR3 is made up of 14 amino acids. Between the trimmed V and J ends, which lost 5 bases and 7 bases, there was a span of 17 bases. The DNA for the CDR3 is TGTGCCAGCAGCCTAGGCCCCGGGACAAGTGGCTACACCTTC. Residues: CASSLGPGTSGYTF. Looking up the rest from reference TRBV7-9 and TRBJ1-2 gives the full variable domain: DTGVSQNPRHKITKRGQNVTFRCDPISEHNRLYWYRQTLGQGPEFLTYFQNEAQLEKSRLLSDRFSAERPKGSFSTLEIQRTEQGDSAMYLCASSLGPGTSGYTFGSGTRLTVV.

V is TRBV19 and J is TRBJ1-2; D possibly corresponds to TRBD1 (5 bases). Trimming stripped 7 bases from V and 4 bases from J, with 10 bases between. The CDR3 consists of 12 residues. The germline V gene has CDR1 LNHDA and CDR2 SQIVND (reference sequence). As DNA, the CDR3 is TGTGCCAGTACCCTTGGGGGCTATGGCTACACCTTC. Translation: CASTLGGYGYTF.

V gene TRBV3-1 (or the pseudogene TRBV3-2) combines with J gene TRBJ2-2, with 13 bases fitting TRBD2. Per germline, CDR1 LGHDT and CDR2 YNNKEL (reference sequence). Trimming took 5 bases from V and 2 from J; bases not matched to a gene: 5. The CDR3 runs 17 residues. The CDR3 region has the DNA TGTGCCAGCAGCAGCAGACTAGCGGGGGGTAACACCGGGGAGCTGTTTTTT. It encodes CASSSRLAGGNTGELFF.

V usage is TRBV7-2 and J usage is TRBJ2-2; D possibly corresponds to TRBD1 (5 bases). Per germline, CDR1 SGHTA and CDR2 FQGNSA. The CDR3 covers 13 residues. Deletions cut 10 bases from V and 2 bases from J, with 11 bases between. The CDR3: CATQDINTGELFF. The CDR3 DNA is TGTGCCACGCAGGACATAAACACCGGGGAGCTGTTTTTT. The full variable domain, completed using reference TRBV7-2 and TRBJ2-2, is GAGVSQSPSNKVTEKGKDVELRCDPISGHTALYWYRQSLGQGLEFLIYFQGNSAPDKSGLPSDRFSAERTGGSVSTLTIQRTQQEDSAVYLCATQDINTGELFFGEGSRLTVL.

The genes are TRBV18 and TRBJ1-2, with a possible D match to TRBD1 (6 bases). This CDR3 has 16 amino acids. Germline V gene sequence: CDR1 KGHSH, CDR2 LQKENI. The V end lost 3 bases, the J end lost 8 bases, and 22 bases lay between the germline ends. The CDR3 DNA reads as TGTGCCAGCTCACCGAAACCTCTTGATCTGGGGGGCGGCTACACCTTC. It yields the protein CASSPKPLDLGGGYTF. Filled out from reference TRBV18 and TRBJ1-2, the complete variable domain reads NAGVMQNPRHLVRRRGQEARLRCSPMKGHSHVYWYRQLPEEGLKFMVYLQKENIIDESGMPKERFSAEFPKEGPSILRIQQVVRGDSAAYFCASSPKPLDLGGGYTFGSGTRLTVV.

This chain joins TRBV6-2 or TRBV6-3 and TRBJ1-5, with a weak D call TRBD1 (6 bases). The V and J ends lost 0 bases and 0 bases respectively, with 12 bases between them. Germline loops: CDR1 MNHEY, CDR2 SVGEGT. CDR3 length: 17 residues. The CDR3: CASSYSLTGPSNQPQHF. In DNA, the CDR3 is TGTGCCAGCAGTTACTCGCTGACAGGACCTAGCAATCAGCCCCAGCATTTT.